Each of the 25 T cell receptor beta chains below was sequenced from the same sample in a study of blood T cell repertoires in COVID-19. The repertoire was sequenced with immunoSEQ multiplex PCR; TCRdb's copy has only in-frame clones and lacks some. Among over 200,000 clones listed, roughly 80% were seen once. Sequences were obtained from peripheral blood. The receptor source for this set is a human donor in a cohort sampled during active COVID-19.

This rearrangement joins TRBV4-2 to TRBJ2-3, with TRBD2 matching over 10 bases. Germline CDR1 and CDR2: LGHNA and YNFKEQ. This CDR3 comprises 19 residues. Germline trimming cut 1 base from V and 1 base from J; bases unmatched to any gene: 11. This CDR3 reads CASSQGLSSGRGGTDTQYF. The CDR3 coding sequence is TGTGCCAGCAGCCAAGGTTTGTCTAGCGGGAGAGGAGGCACAGATACGCAGTATTTT.

Concerning this clone itself: Other DNA sequences within the sample encode an identical CDR3. The J gene is TRBJ1-1, the V gene TRBV7-2; D perhaps matches TRBD1 (6 bases). V was shortened by 1 base and J by 4 bases, with 7 bases between the two germline ends. Germline V gene lookup returns CDR1 SGHTA and CDR2 FQGNSA. This CDR3 region has 13 residues. The CDR3 DNA is TGTGCCAGCAGCTTAGGAGGGGGCACTGAAGCTTTCTTT. Translation gives CASSLGGGTEAFF.

This chain joins TRBV7-2 and TRBJ1-5; D uncertain. CDR1 and CDR2 from the germline V gene are SGHTA and FQGNSA. Trimming left V 1 base short and J 4 bases short, with 14 bases between. This CDR3 comprises 16 residues. The CDR3 nucleotides read TGTGCCAGCAGCTTAGGGAACGGGAACGCTAATCAGCCCCAGCATTTT. This encodes CASSLGNGNANQPQHF.

J is TRBJ2-7 and V is TRBV4-3; D gene unclear. V lost 0 bases and J lost 0, with 18 bases in between. Germline assignment: CDR1 LGHNA and CDR2 YSLEER. This CDR3 comprises 18 residues. The CDR3 DNA reads TGCGCCAGCAGCCAAGATGTCACAGAGATAGGCTTCTCCTACGAGCAGTACTTC. Translation: CASSQDVTEIGFSYEQYF.

The genes are TRBV2 and TRBJ1-5; 7 nucleotides align to TRBD1. V lost 7 bases to trimming and J lost 0 bases; unmatched junction nucleotides: 6. Germline values: CDR1 SNHLY, CDR2 FYNNEI. CDR3 length: 15 amino acids. In DNA form, the CDR3 reads TGTGCCAGCAAAGGGGACAGCAATAGCAATCAGCCCCAGCATTTT. Translation gives CASKGDSNSNQPQHF.

The CDR3 sequence is CSVGTGGGNQPQHF. CDR3 in DNA: TGCAGCGTCGGGACAGGCGGGGGCAATCAGCCCCAGCATTTT. The chain couples TRBV29-1 to TRBJ1-5; the match to TRBD1 covers 8 bases. V shed 6 bases and J 2 bases; nucleotides not matched to a gene: 6. The CDR3 totals 14 residues. Germline V lookup: CDR1 SQVTM, CDR2 ANQGSEA.

The V call is TRBV29-1, the J call TRBJ1-1, with 9 bases aligning to TRBD1. Trimming at V came to 6 bases and at J to 3 bases, leaving 8 bases not matched to a gene. The CDR3 runs 14 residues. Looked up from germline, CDR1 is SQVTM and CDR2 is ANQGSEA. CDR3 sequence reads: CSVNRGHTDTEAFF. The CDR3, as DNA: TGCAGCGTGAACAGGGGGCATACGGACACTGAAGCTTTCTTT.

The CDR3 loop is CASSASPGQGLYEQYF. As DNA, the CDR3 is TGTGCCAGCAGCGCCAGTCCGGGACAGGGATTGTACGAGCAGTACTTC. This chain uses TRBV9 with TRBJ2-7; 9 positions agree with TRBD1. J gave up 4 bases and V 3 bases, and 11 bases lay outside the gene matches. Looked up from germline, CDR1 is SGDLS and CDR2 is YYNGEE. CDR3 size: 16 residues.

V usage is TRBV24-1 and J usage is TRBJ2-3, with 12 bases aligning to TRBD2. The ends lost 4 bases at V and 1 base at J; junction bases unmatched: 5. The CDR3 totals 17 residues. Germline lookup yields CDR1 KGHDR and CDR2 SFDVKD. CDR3 nucleotide sequence: TGTGCCACCAGTGAGCCGCTAGCGGGAGGGGGCACAGATACGCAGTATTTT. Amino acid sequence: CATSEPLAGGGTDTQYF.

This clone was detected a few times. The V call is TRBV6-5, the J call TRBJ1-1, with 7 bases identical to TRBD1. The CDR3 contains 14 residues. The V gene's germline CDR1 is MNHEY and CDR2 SVGAGI. Unmatched junction bases numbered 5, after V lost 0 bases and J lost 7 bases. The CDR3 is CASSYSVRQGEAFF. CDR3 coding DNA: TGTGCCAGCAGTTACTCGGTCCGACAGGGTGAAGCTTTCTTT.

V usage is TRBV15 and J usage is TRBJ2-2; unclear D gene. V was shortened by 0 bases and J by 1 base, with 6 bases between the two germline ends. The CDR3 sequence is 15 residues long. Per the germline V gene, CDR1 is LNHNV and CDR2 is YYDKDF (reference sequence). The CDR3 coding sequence is TGTGCCACCAGCAGAGATACGGGGAACACCGGGGAGCTGTTTTTT. Its translation is CATSRDTGNTGELFF.

This clone was counted only a few times. The same CDR3 is also encoded by other DNA sequences in this sample. V usage is TRBV18 and J usage is TRBJ2-7; 8 bases line up with TRBD1. Unmatched junction bases numbered 4, after V lost 3 bases and J lost 6 bases. The V gene's germline CDR1 is KGHSH and CDR2 LQKENI. The CDR3 spans 13 residues. CDR3 region: CASSPDRAGEQYF. The CDR3 bases are TGTGCCAGCTCACCGGACAGGGCGGGCGAGCAGTACTTC. Filled out from reference TRBV18 and TRBJ2-7, the complete variable domain reads NAGVMQNPRHLVRRRGQEARLRCSPMKGHSHVYWYRQLPEEGLKFMVYLQKENIIDESGMPKERFSAEFPKEGPSILRIQQVVRGDSAAYFCASSPDRAGEQYFGPGTRLTVT.

V usage is TRBV5-1 and J usage is TRBJ2-5, with D maybe TRBD2 (6 bases). Trimming removed 3 bases from V and 5 bases from J, with 20 bases in between. There are 16 residues in the CDR3. Germline lookup yields CDR1 SGHRS and CDR2 YFSETQ. DNA for the CDR3: TGCGCCAGCAGCTCGGGTCCGACGGGAGTGGGGGAGACCCAGTACTTC. It is translated as CASSSGPTGVGETQYF.

The gene calls are TRBV19 and TRBJ2-7, with 8 bases matching TRBD2. The ends lost 0 bases at V and 5 bases at J; junction bases unmatched: 9. The CDR3 length is 16 residues. The germline V gene encodes CDR1 LNHDA and CDR2 SQIVND (reference sequence). CDR3 loop: CASSIERTGGPNEQYF. The CDR3 region has the DNA TGTGCCAGTAGTATAGAGCGAACGGGAGGGCCGAACGAGCAGTACTTC.

The table lists this clone with a count of one. The rearrangement links TRBV30 to TRBJ2-1, with 9 bases lining up with TRBD2. CDR3 length: 18 amino acids. The germline gives CDR1 GTSNPN, CDR2 SVGIG (reference sequence). V gave up 4 bases and J gave up 7 bases; unmatched junction bases: 20. The CDR3 nucleotides are TGTGCCTGGAAATCCCCATGGGCGGCGGGAGGGCCTAGGAATGAGCAGTTCTTC. It codes for CAWKSPWAAGGPRNEQFF.

The chain links TRBV7-9 to TRBJ2-3; 8 positions agree with TRBD2. Germline loops: CDR1 SEHNR, CDR2 FQNEAQ (reference sequence). The junction had 11 bases not matched to a gene; V was cut back by 5 bases and J by 1 base. CDR3 size: 17 residues. In nucleotides, the CDR3 is TGTGCCAGCAGCGCCCACGGGGCGGGGGGACGCACAGATACGCAGTATTTT. It specifies CASSAHGAGGRTDTQYF.

The chain uses TRBV12-3 or TRBV12-4 and TRBJ2-3; no reliable D call. The CDR3 contains 13 residues. The ends were cut back, 6 bases at V and 0 bases at J, with 7 bases in the middle. CDR3 protein: CASSFESTDTQYF. CDR3 nucleotides: TGTGCCAGCAGCTTCGAGAGCACAGATACGCAGTATTTT.

This clone was detected only a few times. This sequence joins TRBV4-1 and TRBJ2-7; D might be TRBD1 (5 bases). The CDR3 covers 13 residues. Trimming removed 4 bases from V and 2 bases from J, with 9 bases in between. Germline V gene data show CDR1 as MGHRA and CDR2 as YSYEKL. CDR3 coding DNA: TGCGCCAGCAGCCCTGACAGTACCTACGAGCAGTACTTC. Encoded protein: CASSPDSTYEQYF.

V usage is TRBV6-2 or TRBV6-3 and J usage is TRBJ1-2, with TRBD1 identical over 8 bases. This CDR3 is 19 amino acids long. Germline V gives CDR1 MNHEY, CDR2 SVGEGT. V was pared by 0 bases and J by 0 bases, with 12 bases of the junction left unmatched. DNA for the CDR3: TGTGCCAGCAGTTACTCGAATACAGACAGGGGCCCTCCTAACTATGGCTACACCTTC. This translates into CASSYSNTDRGPPNYGYTF.

The chain uses TRBV5-1 and TRBJ2-1; possible D gene TRBD1, 6 bases. The germline gives CDR1 SGHRS, CDR2 YFSETQ. The CDR3 has 15 residues. The V end was cut by 3 bases, the J end by 3 bases, with 13 bases between. The CDR3 DNA sequence: TGCGCCAGCAGCTCCCCCGGGACATACTACAATGAGCAGTTCTTC. Translated, it gives CASSSPGTYYNEQFF. Filled out from reference TRBV5-1 and TRBJ2-1, the complete variable domain reads KAGVTQTPRYLIKTRGQQVTLSCSPISGHRSVSWYQQTPGQGLQFLFEYFSETQRNKGNFPGRFSGRQFSNSRSEMNVSTLELGDSALYLCASSSPGTYYNEQFFGPGTRLTVL.

V is TRBV7-9 and J is TRBJ1-2; D possibly corresponds to TRBD1 (6 bases). CDR3 length: 13 residues. Trimming cost V 1 base and J 8 bases, with 11 bases left between them. From germline, CDR1 is SEHNR and CDR2 FQNEAQ (reference sequence). As DNA, the CDR3 is TGTGCCAGCAGCTTAGGACAGGTCGGCGGCTACACCTTC. Amino acid sequence: CASSLGQVGGYTF.

V is TRBV5-4 and J is TRBJ2-2, with 7 bases fitting TRBD1. Germline assignment: CDR1 SGHNT and CDR2 YYREEE (reference sequence). V lost 4 bases to trimming and J lost 0 bases; unmatched junction nucleotides: 3. This CDR3 comprises 15 residues. The CDR3 DNA reads as TGTGCCAGCAGCCCGGGACAGCCGAACACCGGGGAGCTGTTTTTT. Its translation: CASSPGQPNTGELFF.

This clone was seen only once. The V and J genes are TRBV7-2 and TRBJ2-6, with 9 positions matching TRBD1. The ends lost 5 bases at V and 2 bases at J; junction bases unmatched: 1. Germline CDR1 SGHTA, CDR2 FQGNSA. This CDR3 spans 15 amino acids. The CDR3 DNA reads as TGTGCCAGCAGCCGGGACAGGGCTGGGGCCAACGTCCTGACTTTC. Translating it yields CASSRDRAGANVLTF.

V and J are TRBV5-5 and TRBJ1-1; 9 bases are a match to TRBD1. V lost 3 bases, J lost 1 base, and 1 base stayed unmatched. Germline-derived CDR1 and CDR2 are SGHKS and YYEKEE (reference sequence). The CDR3 is 14 amino acids. The CDR3 spells CASSSGQGNTEAFF. CDR3 sequence (DNA): TGTGCCAGCAGCTCGGGACAGGGGAACACTGAAGCTTTCTTT.

The V gene is TRBV7-9, the J gene TRBJ2-7; 8 bases are shared with TRBD1. The CDR3 is made up of 14 amino acids. J lost 3 bases, V lost 5 bases, and 6 bases had no gene match. The germline V gene encodes CDR1 SEHNR and CDR2 FQNEAQ (reference sequence). CDR3 in DNA: TGTGCCAGCAGCCGTCAGGGGGCGAACTACGAGCAGTACTTC. Its translation: CASSRQGANYEQYF.